These 14 T cell receptor beta chains were all obtained from the same sample, sequenced in a study of blood T cell repertoires in COVID-19. Clones were sequenced by immunoSEQ multiplex PCR, and TCRdb holds only the in-frame ones, with some missing. The sample shows a few hundred thousand clones, roughly 85% of them seen only once. The specimen sequenced was peripheral blood. Receptors originate from a human donor in a cohort sampled during active COVID-19.

The chain employs TRBV3-1 (or the pseudogene TRBV3-2) and TRBJ2-7; D unclear. V shed 3 bases and J shed 5 bases, with 14 bases lying between them. Germline V gives CDR1 LGHDT, CDR2 YNNKEL (reference sequence). This CDR3 is built from 14 residues. CDR3 DNA sequence: TGTGCCAGCAGCCATTTTAGCCGGGTCGACGAGCAGTACTTC. Translation gives CASSHFSRVDEQYF.

The V and J genes are TRBV9 and TRBJ2-7, with D possibly matching TRBD2 (5 bases). In germline, CDR1 is SGDLS, CDR2 YYNGEE. There are 14 residues in the CDR3. V was pared by 3 bases and J by 0 bases, with 10 bases between. The CDR3 DNA reads as TGTGCCAGCAGCGCCGAGGGATTCTCCTACGAGCAGTACTTC. Amino acids: CASSAEGFSYEQYF.

The rearrangement links TRBV5-6 to TRBJ1-1, with 7 nucleotides matching TRBD1. The germline gives CDR1 SGHDT, CDR2 YYEEEE. The J segment lost 4 bases and the V segment lost 4 bases, leaving 7 bases of the junction unmatched. The CDR3 loop spans 14 amino acids. CDR3 region: CASSGMTGFTEAFF. The CDR3 region has the DNA TGTGCCAGCAGCGGAATGACAGGGTTCACTGAAGCTTTCTTT.

This chain connects TRBV5-1 to TRBJ2-2; unclear D gene. V was pared by 0 bases and J by 7 bases, with 7 bases between. Germline CDR1 and CDR2: SGHRS and YFSETQ. This CDR3 has 13 residues. The CDR3 coding sequence is TGCGCCAGCAGCTTGGTACGCGACGGGGAGCTGTTTTTT. It translates to CASSLVRDGELFF. Supplemented by reference TRBV5-1 and TRBJ2-2, the full variable domain reads KAGVTQTPRYLIKTRGQQVTLSCSPISGHRSVSWYQQTPGQGLQFLFEYFSETQRNKGNFPGRFSGRQFSNSRSEMNVSTLELGDSALYLCASSLVRDGELFFGEGSRLTVL.

This clone was picked up one time. The chain links TRBV10-3 to TRBJ1-4; D is unclear. The germline V gene encodes CDR1 ENHRY and CDR2 SYGVKD. CDR3 size: 14 residues. V was shortened by 8 bases and J by 0 bases, with 10 bases between the two germline ends. The CDR3 spells CAIAETTTNEKLFF. CDR3 bases: TGTGCCATCGCAGAAACTACAACTAATGAAAAACTGTTTTTT.

The chain uses TRBV3-1 (or the pseudogene TRBV3-2) and TRBJ2-3, with 7 bases fitting TRBD2. CDR1 is LGHDT and CDR2 is YNNKEL in the germline V gene (reference sequence). The CDR3 totals 15 residues. Unmatched junction bases numbered 9, after V lost 7 bases and J lost 2 bases. The DNA of the CDR3 is TGTGCCAGCACCTCCGGGACTACCCTCACAGATACGCAGTATTTT. It is translated as CASTSGTTLTDTQYF.

This sequence joins TRBV30 and TRBJ1-2; no reliable D call. The CDR3 sequence is 16 residues long. Germline-derived CDR1 and CDR2 are GTSNPN and SVGIG (reference sequence). V gave up 1 base and J gave up 0 bases, with 15 bases separating them. CDR3 DNA sequence: TGTGCCTGGAGTGGCCCGGGAGGCGAAGCTAACTATGGCTACACCTTC. This encodes CAWSGPGGEANYGYTF.

The CDR3 sequence is CASSWAGLSDGYTF. The DNA of the CDR3 is TGCGCCAGCAGCTGGGCAGGGTTGAGCGATGGCTACACCTTC. This chain connects TRBV5-1 to TRBJ1-2; D is perhaps TRBD1 (5 bases). CDR3 size: 14 residues. CDR1 SGHRS and CDR2 YFSETQ come from the germline V gene. Trimming took 3 bases from V and 6 from J, leaving 15 bases between them.

The V call is TRBV14, the J call TRBJ1-2; D gene ambiguous. Germline V gives CDR1 SGHDN, CDR2 FVKESK. The CDR3 consists of 13 residues. The V end was cut by 4 bases, the J end by 8 bases, with 14 bases between. The CDR3 here is CASSRSGVKGYTF. CDR3 bases: TGTGCCAGCAGCCGTTCCGGGGTTAAGGGCTACACCTTC.

CDR3 region: CASSLAVAGREQYF. Here the CDR3 DNA reads TGTGCCAGCAGCTTAGCTGTGGCAGGGAGGGAGCAGTACTTC. The V and J genes are TRBV7-2 and TRBJ2-7, with a possible D match to TRBD2 (6 bases). The CDR3 spans 14 residues. With 0 bases removed from V and 7 bases from J, the gap between germline ends came to 13 bases. Per the germline V gene, CDR1 is SGHTA and CDR2 is FQGNSA.

This chain links TRBV10-3 with TRBJ2-3; D perhaps matches TRBD1 (6 bases). CDR3 length: 17 residues. Germline V CDR1 and CDR2: ENHRY, SYGVKD. V lost 0 bases and J lost 5, with 18 bases in between. For the CDR3, the DNA is TGTGCCATCAGTGAGTCGATGTTCAGGGGACCTCTAGATACGCAGTATTTT. Its protein product is CAISESMFRGPLDTQYF.

V is TRBV5-1 and J is TRBJ2-7; 7 nucleotides align to TRBD1. The germline V gene encodes CDR1 SGHRS and CDR2 YFSETQ. The CDR3 covers 12 residues. V shed 4 bases, J shed 5 bases, and the junction held 3 bases outside the gene matches. The CDR3 spells CASSGDSNEQYF. For the CDR3, the DNA is TGCGCCAGCAGCGGGGACAGCAACGAGCAGTACTTC.

This clone has a single count. The chain links TRBV7-8 to TRBJ2-2; D remains ambiguous. This CDR3 is 12 amino acids long. V was pared by 7 bases and J by 1 base, with 4 bases between. CDR1 SGHVS and CDR2 FQNEAQ come from the germline V gene. The CDR3 DNA is TGTGCCAGCAACAGGAACACCGGGGAGCTGTTTTTT. This codes for CASNRNTGELFF.

This chain links TRBV27 with TRBJ1-5; 9 positions match TRBD1. The ends lost 6 bases at V and 4 bases at J; junction bases unmatched: 4. The CDR3 spans 14 residues. The germline gives CDR1 MNHEY, CDR2 SMNVEV (reference sequence). This CDR3 is CASSGTGINQPQHF. The DNA for the CDR3 is TGTGCCAGCAGCGGGACAGGGATAAATCAGCCCCAGCATTTT.